These 14 T cell receptor beta chains were all obtained from the same sample, sequenced in a study of cytomegalovirus exposure and HLA in healthy donors. The PCR made use of 60 Vbeta and 13 Jbeta primers. TCRdb's copy holds only in-frame clones and misses some; the assay was immunoSEQ multiplex PCR. Altogether 150,000 to 190,000 clones are present, 70% to 90% being singletons, with the ten largest covering less than 2.5%. The sample consisted of PBMCs. The origin of the receptors is a young woman in good health and CMV-seronegative.

The gene calls are TRBV7-8 and TRBJ1-5; D ambiguous. V lost 1 base and J lost 1, with 8 bases in between. CDR1 is SGHVS, CDR2 FQNEAQ, per germline. CDR3 size: 15 residues. DNA of the CDR3: TGTGCCAGCAGCTTAGACGGAGGAAGCAATCAGCCCCAGCATTTT. It encodes CASSLDGGSNQPQHF.

This chain joins TRBV5-8 and TRBJ2-1; TRBD2 aligns across 7 bases. The CDR3 runs to 15 residues. Trimming cost V 4 bases and J 8 bases; bases outside gene matches: 12. The germline V gene has CDR1 SGHTS and CDR2 YDEGEE. CDR3 amino acids: CASSPAWRGRDEQFF. DNA of the CDR3: TGTGCCAGCAGCCCCGCTTGGCGGGGGAGGGATGAGCAGTTCTTC.

The chain employs TRBV4-3 and TRBJ2-7, with D uncertain. The germline V gene encodes CDR1 LGHNA and CDR2 YSLEER. V was pared by 6 bases and J by 3 bases, with 15 bases between. The CDR3 is 14 amino acids. For the CDR3, the DNA is TGCGCCAGCAGTCCCCACATAAACAACTACGAGCAGTACTTC. Its translation is CASSPHINNYEQYF.

V gene TRBV4-2 combines with J gene TRBJ1-5; D is uncertain. The CDR3 has 16 residues. The V gene's germline CDR1 is LGHNA and CDR2 YNFKEQ. V lost 1 base to trimming and J lost 0 bases, with 10 bases between them. CDR3 DNA: TGTGCCAGCAGCCAAGCAGGCAGCTATAGCAATCAGCCCCAGCATTTT. Residues: CASSQAGSYSNQPQHF.

The chain couples TRBV19 to TRBJ1-4; tentative D call: TRBD1 (5 bases). The CDR3 has 14 amino acids. V was pared by 3 bases and J by 8 bases, with 13 bases between. Germline CDR1 is LNHDA and CDR2 is SQIVND (reference sequence). The chain's CDR3 is CASSMGRALEKLFF. The CDR3 coding sequence is TGTGCCAGTAGTATGGGCAGGGCGTTAGAAAAACTGTTTTTT.

The chain joins TRBV2 to TRBJ2-1; D is undetermined. Germline CDR1 is SNHLY and CDR2 is FYNNEI. This CDR3 has 16 amino acids. Between the trimmed V and J ends, which lost 6 bases and 0 bases, there was a span of 15 bases. The CDR3 loop reads CASRVPTASSYNEQFF. The CDR3 coding sequence is TGTGCCAGCAGGGTTCCGACTGCGAGCTCCTACAATGAGCAGTTCTTC.

The table lists this clone with a few counts. The chain employs TRBV4-3 and TRBJ2-7; D is undetermined. Germline assignment: CDR1 LGHNA and CDR2 YSLEER. This CDR3 has 16 residues. The ends were cut back, 1 base at V and 3 bases at J, with 16 bases in the middle. CDR3 protein: CASSQGVGGAHYEQYF. The CDR3 coding sequence is TGCGCCAGCAGCCAAGGTGTTGGCGGAGCCCACTACGAGCAGTACTTC.

This clone appeared once. This sequence joins TRBV10-1 and TRBJ2-2; D possibly corresponds to TRBD2 (7 bases). There are 14 residues in the CDR3. Germline V gives CDR1 WNHNN, CDR2 SYGVQD (reference sequence). The CDR3 nucleotides read TGCAACAGACGGGGAGGGGGAAACACCGGGGAGCTGTTTTTT. Protein sequence: CNRRGGGNTGELFF.

Comment on this clone: One junction end does not reproduce the germline sequence, and a read error may be involved. J is TRBJ2-2 and V is TRBV7-7, with D perhaps TRBD2 (6 bases). Germline V gene sequence: CDR1 SSHAT, CDR2 FNYEAQ (reference sequence). The CDR3 extends over 15 amino acids. In nucleotides, the CDR3 is TGTGCTAGCAGTAGCGGACGGGCCGGGGCCGGGGAGCTGTTTTTT. This sequence encodes CASSSGRAGAGELFF.

The sample holds a few counts of this clone. V and J are TRBV7-9 and TRBJ2-7; a weak D match, TRBD2 (6 bases). CDR3 size: 13 residues. The ends were cut back, 3 bases at V and 3 bases at J, with 9 bases in the middle. Per the germline V gene, CDR1 is SEHNR and CDR2 is FQNEAQ (reference sequence). The CDR3: CASSFREYYEQYF. Written as DNA, the CDR3 is TGTGCCAGCAGCTTCCGGGAGTACTACGAGCAGTACTTC.

The J gene is TRBJ1-6, the V gene TRBV30; 7 bases fit TRBD1. The V segment lost 5 bases and the J segment 4 bases; nucleotides outside the gene matches: 8. The CDR3 length is 15 residues. Germline assignment: CDR1 GTSNPN and CDR2 SVGIG (reference sequence). Written as DNA, the CDR3 is TGTGCCTGGGGAAGACAGGGACAATATAATTCACCCCTCCACTTT. As protein: CAWGRQGQYNSPLHF.

This chain uses TRBV19 with TRBJ1-2, with D perhaps TRBD1 (5 bases). V dropped 6 bases and J dropped 3 bases, with 14 bases sitting between them. Germline values: CDR1 LNHDA, CDR2 SQIVND (reference sequence). The CDR3 runs 14 residues. The CDR3 here is CASREPGYYYGYTF. The CDR3 DNA reads as TGTGCCAGTAGGGAACCAGGGTATTACTATGGCTACACCTTC.

This clone was seen more than once but under ten times. V gene TRBV7-9 combines with J gene TRBJ1-2; no reliable D call. The germline V and J ends were trimmed by 3 bases and 3 bases, with 8 bases remaining between them. This CDR3 is built from 13 residues. CDR1 is SEHNR, CDR2 FQNEAQ, per germline (reference sequence). The CDR3 DNA follows: TGTGCCAGCAGCTTCCGGGGTCACTATGGCTACACCTTC. This sequence encodes CASSFRGHYGYTF.

This chain links TRBV9 with TRBJ2-1, with 16 bases lining up with TRBD2. CDR1 and CDR2 (germline): SGDLS, YYNGEE. This CDR3 has 18 amino acids. V lost 3 bases, J lost 2 bases, and 5 bases stayed unmatched. The CDR3 region is CASSAGTSGRGTYNEQFF. The CDR3 DNA reads TGTGCCAGCAGCGCCGGGACTAGCGGGAGGGGGACCTACAATGAGCAGTTCTTC.